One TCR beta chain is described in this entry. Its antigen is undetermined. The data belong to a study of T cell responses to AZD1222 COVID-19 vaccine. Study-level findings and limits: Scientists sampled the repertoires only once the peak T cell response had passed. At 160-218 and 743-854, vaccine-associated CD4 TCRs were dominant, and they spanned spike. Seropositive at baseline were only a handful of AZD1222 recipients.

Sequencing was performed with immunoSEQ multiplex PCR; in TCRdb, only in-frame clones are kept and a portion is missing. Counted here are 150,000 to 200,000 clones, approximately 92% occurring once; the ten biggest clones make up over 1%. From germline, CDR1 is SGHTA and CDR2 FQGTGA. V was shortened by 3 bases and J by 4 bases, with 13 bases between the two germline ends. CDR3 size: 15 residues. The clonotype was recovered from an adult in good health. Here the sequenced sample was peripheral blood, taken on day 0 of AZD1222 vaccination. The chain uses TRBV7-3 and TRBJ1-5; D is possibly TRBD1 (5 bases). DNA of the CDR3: TGTGCCAGCAGCTTTCAGGGAGGACGGAATCAGCCCCAGCATTTT. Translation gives CASSFQGGRNQPQHF.